The T cell receptor (beta chain) described here comes from a study of early T cells in non-severe SARS-CoV-2 infection. Study-level background: Bulk RNA from unsorted whole blood was sequenced; chains were unpaired. The study, taken as a whole, reports: Database matching using VDJdb favored anti-spike CD8 responses, with private and CD4 specificities left missing.

Unique molecular identifiers were affixed to single, distinct cDNA molecules. TCRdb redid the calling of the 5' RACE reads with MiXCR, one entry per CDR3 protein. The data hold more than 20,000 distinct CDR3 sequences, with more than 4% observed a single time. Germline CDR1 and CDR2: MNHEY and SMNVEV (reference sequence). The length of the CDR3 is 15 residues. J lost 2 bases, V lost 4 bases, and 4 bases had no gene match. This clonotype was detected many times. Its antigen is currently unknown. The rearrangement links TRBV27 to TRBJ1-4; 7 bases are a match to TRBD1. The clonotype originates from an adult who was a healthcare worker with PCR-confirmed SARS-CoV-2 infection or an uninfected control (not recorded which). Material for sequencing was whole blood. The CDR3 DNA is TGTGCCAGCAGTTCAAAGGGACAGACTAATGAAAAACTGTTTTTT. Translation: CASSSKGQTNEKLFF.